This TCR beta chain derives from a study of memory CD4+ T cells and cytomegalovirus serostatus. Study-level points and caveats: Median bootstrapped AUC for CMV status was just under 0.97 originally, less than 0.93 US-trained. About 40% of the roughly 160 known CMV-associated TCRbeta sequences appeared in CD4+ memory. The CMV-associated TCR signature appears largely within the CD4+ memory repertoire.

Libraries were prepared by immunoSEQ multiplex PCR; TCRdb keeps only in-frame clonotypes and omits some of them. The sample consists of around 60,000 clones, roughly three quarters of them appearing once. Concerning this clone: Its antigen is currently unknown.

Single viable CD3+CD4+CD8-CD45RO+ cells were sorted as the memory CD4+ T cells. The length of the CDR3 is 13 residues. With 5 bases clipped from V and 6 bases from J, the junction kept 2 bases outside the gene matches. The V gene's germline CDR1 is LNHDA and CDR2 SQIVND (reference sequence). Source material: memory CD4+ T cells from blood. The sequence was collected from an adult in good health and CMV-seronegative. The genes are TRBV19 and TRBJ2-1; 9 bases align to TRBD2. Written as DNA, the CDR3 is TGTGCCAGTAGTCAGACTAGCGGCAATGAGCAGTTCTTC. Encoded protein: CASSQTSGNEQFF.